Listed here are 16 T cell receptor beta chains from one sample, sequenced in a study of cytomegalovirus exposure and HLA in healthy donors. In the PCR, 60 Vbeta and 13 Jbeta primers were used. Produced via immunoSEQ multiplex PCR; TCRdb's table is partial and in-frame only. The table includes 180,000 or so clones, 82% detected once. The sequenced material came from PBMCs. These receptors originate from a woman aged 45-59 years in good health and CMV-seropositive.

V usage is TRBV5-1 and J usage is TRBJ1-6; 7 bases align to TRBD1. V shed 3 bases, J shed 5 bases, and the junction held 8 bases outside the gene matches. CDR1 and CDR2 from the germline V gene are SGHRS and YFSETQ. This CDR3 comprises 16 residues. The CDR3 region is CASSSGTATDNSPLHF. As DNA, the CDR3 is TGCGCCAGCAGCTCCGGGACAGCTACAGATAATTCACCCCTCCACTTT.

This clone was observed a single time. The J gene is TRBJ1-1, the V gene TRBV6-1; the D is unclear. This CDR3 is 13 amino acids long. The V gene's germline CDR1 is MNHNS and CDR2 SASEGT. Trimming took 6 bases from V and 0 from J, leaving 8 bases between them. The CDR3 DNA is TGTGCCAGCAGAAAGACTGTGAACACTGAAGCTTTCTTT. This translates into CASRKTVNTEAFF.

The rearrangement links TRBV27 to TRBJ1-5; 8 nucleotides line up with TRBD1. The CDR3 spans 17 residues. Unmatched junction bases numbered 12, after V lost 6 bases and J lost 2 bases. Per germline, CDR1 MNHEY and CDR2 SMNVEV (reference sequence). The CDR3 DNA follows: TGTGCCAGCAGACGAAATTCAGGGGGCGCGGGCAATCAGCCCCAGCATTTT. This encodes CASRRNSGGAGNQPQHF.

The V gene is TRBV7-9, the J gene TRBJ1-1, with TRBD1 matching over 7 bases. The CDR3 is 15 residues long. The germline gives CDR1 SEHNR, CDR2 FQNEAQ (reference sequence). Germline trimming cut 5 bases from V and 1 base from J; bases unmatched to any gene: 7. The CDR3 DNA reads TGTGCCAGCAGCACTGACCACAGGGGGAACACTGAAGCTTTCTTT. This encodes CASSTDHRGNTEAFF.

The V and J genes are TRBV5-4 and TRBJ2-4; 7 bases fit TRBD1. The CDR3 has 14 amino acids. CDR1 is SGHNT and CDR2 is YYREEE in the germline V gene (reference sequence). V dropped 5 bases and J dropped 12; count of bases not matched to a gene: 14. CDR3 in amino acids: CASSKQGEGDSQYF. CDR3 DNA: TGTGCCAGCAGTAAGCAGGGGGAAGGGGACAGTCAGTACTTC.

The J gene is TRBJ2-1, the V gene TRBV11-3, with D possibly being TRBD1 (5 bases). V gave up 1 base and J gave up 1 base, with 5 bases separating them. From germline, CDR1 is SGHNT and CDR2 YENEEA. CDR3 size: 14 residues. Here the CDR3 DNA reads TGTGCCAGCAGCTTAGCAGGGTCCTACAATGAGCAGTTCTTC. It encodes CASSLAGSYNEQFF.

V is TRBV19 and J is TRBJ1-3, with D unclear. The germline gives CDR1 LNHDA, CDR2 SQIVND (reference sequence). This CDR3 is built from 14 residues. V shed 6 bases and J shed 0 bases, with 9 bases lying between them. DNA of the CDR3: TGTGCCAGTAGCGAGGATCACTCTGGAAACACCATATATTTT. Amino acids: CASSEDHSGNTIYF.

The chain combines TRBV4-1 with TRBJ2-7, with TRBD1 matching over 12 bases. The CDR3 has 15 amino acids. Germline V CDR1 and CDR2: MGHRA, YSYEKL. After removal of 2 bases from V and 4 bases from J, the junction contained 3 bases not matched to a gene. This chain's CDR3 is CASSQPGQGAYEQYF. The DNA of the CDR3 is TGCGCCAGCAGCCAACCGGGACAGGGGGCATACGAGCAGTACTTC.

This clone has only one observation. V usage is TRBV7-6 and J usage is TRBJ2-1, with 8 bases aligning to TRBD2. The V and J ends lost 3 bases and 10 bases, in that order; junction bases with no gene match: 2. CDR1 is SGHVS, CDR2 FNYEAQ, per germline. The CDR3 runs to 12 residues. DNA of the CDR3: TGTGCCAGCAGCTTCGGGGGGGCCGAGCAGTTCTTC. This gives the protein CASSFGGAEQFF.

This chain joins TRBV6-5 and TRBJ2-3, with 9 positions matching TRBD2. CDR3 size: 15 residues. After removal of 2 bases from V and 1 base from J, the junction contained 1 base not matched to a gene. Germline CDR1 reads MNHEY; CDR2 reads SVGAGI. The DNA of the CDR3 is TGTGCCAGCAGTTACGAGCGGGGGGGCACAGATACGCAGTATTTT. Translation gives CASSYERGGTDTQYF.

The rearrangement joins TRBV7-8 to TRBJ2-7, with a tentative D call TRBD1 (5 bases). Trimming cost V 1 base and J 3 bases, with 16 bases left between them. The CDR3 sequence is 16 residues long. Germline loops: CDR1 SGHVS, CDR2 FQNEAQ. CDR3 sequence: CASSLGIQVSGYEQYF. CDR3 in DNA: TGTGCCAGCAGCTTAGGGATACAGGTTTCGGGCTACGAGCAGTACTTC.

The J gene is TRBJ2-7, the V gene TRBV29-1; D remains ambiguous. CDR3 length: 12 amino acids. CDR1 and CDR2 from the germline V gene are SQVTM and ANQGSEA. Trimming took 4 bases from V and 5 from J, leaving 12 bases between them. DNA for the CDR3: TGCAGCGTTGCCCGCAGAGGCCACGAGCAGTACTTC. Its translation: CSVARRGHEQYF.

The chain couples TRBV6-1 to TRBJ1-1; no firm D call. Germline V CDR1 and CDR2: MNHNS, SASEGT. V lost 3 bases, J lost 11 bases, and 7 bases lay in between. The CDR3 runs 10 residues. The CDR3 is CASSDYSAFF. The CDR3 DNA is TGTGCCAGCAGTGATTATAGTGCTTTCTTT.

The chain recombines TRBV28 with TRBJ1-1, with TRBD1 identical over 7 bases. The CDR3 length is 15 residues. The V gene's germline CDR1 is MDHEN and CDR2 SYDVKM. The trim removed 6 bases at V and 2 bases at J, leaving 9 bases unmatched. CDR3 DNA sequence: TGTGCCAGCAGCACAGGGGCCCGGGGAAACACTGAAGCTTTCTTT. Its translation: CASSTGARGNTEAFF.

The genes are TRBV28 and TRBJ2-3; 8 bases match TRBD2. The germline V gene has CDR1 MDHEN and CDR2 SYDVKM. The CDR3 has 16 residues. Trimming cost V 5 bases and J 2 bases; bases outside gene matches: 9. The CDR3 DNA sequence: TGTGCCAGCAGTCATCAAGCGGGAGTCCCCACAGATACGCAGTATTTT. It translates to CASSHQAGVPTDTQYF. The full variable domain, completed using reference TRBV28 and TRBJ2-3, is DVKVTQSSRYLVKRTGEKVFLECVQDMDHENMFWYRQDPGLGLRLIYFSYDVKMKEKGDIPEGYSVSREKKERFSLILESASTNQTSMYLCASSHQAGVPTDTQYFGPGTRLTVL.

This chain uses TRBV18 with TRBJ2-7, with D possibly being TRBD1 (6 bases). CDR3 length equals 13 residues. The V and J ends lost 2 bases and 3 bases respectively, with 8 bases between them. CDR1 is KGHSH and CDR2 is LQKENI in the germline V gene. CDR3 protein: CASSPGDNYEQYF. In DNA form, the CDR3 reads TGTGCCAGCTCACCAGGGGACAACTACGAGCAGTACTTC. The variable domain in full, with the rest retrieved from reference TRBV18 and TRBJ2-7, is NAGVMQNPRHLVRRRGQEARLRCSPMKGHSHVYWYRQLPEEGLKFMVYLQKENIIDESGMPKERFSAEFPKEGPSILRIQQVVRGDSAAYFCASSPGDNYEQYFGPGTRLTVT.